A single sample gave rise to the 18 T cell receptor beta chains below, sequenced in a study of blood T cell repertoires in COVID-19. Sequencing used immunoSEQ multiplex PCR; TCRdb keeps in-frame clones, though not all of them. Of hundreds of thousands of clones listed, around nine tenths are singletons. The source material was peripheral blood. Every receptor here comes from a man aged 55 to 70 with COVID-19, enrolled during active disease.

The rearrangement joins TRBV3-1 (or the pseudogene TRBV3-2) to TRBJ1-6, with a possible D match to TRBD1 (5 bases). Deletions cut 1 base from V and 13 bases from J, with 23 bases between. The V gene's germline CDR1 is LGHDT and CDR2 YNNKEL (reference sequence). The CDR3 consists of 17 residues. The CDR3, as DNA: TGTGCCAGCAGCCAAGCGTGGGACTTGGGATCACGGGCGCCCCTCCACTTT. Its translation is CASSQAWDLGSRAPLHF.

The sample holds one count of this clone. The chain links TRBV19 to TRBJ1-2; perhaps TRBD1 as D (6 bases). The CDR3 has 15 residues. Trimming left V 5 bases short and J 1 base short, with 14 bases between. Per the germline V gene, CDR1 is LNHDA and CDR2 is SQIVND (reference sequence). CDR3 in DNA: TGTGCCAGTAGTCCCGGGGACACCTTTAACTATGGCTACACCTTC. Protein product: CASSPGDTFNYGYTF.

The DNA for the CDR3 is TGCGCCAGCAGCCAAGAGGGTAGCGGGATCTTCTACAATGAGCAGTTCTTC. Translation: CASSQEGSGIFYNEQFF. The chain carries TRBV4-3 and TRBJ2-1; TRBD2 agrees at 8 bases. Germline trimming cut 0 bases from V and 3 bases from J; bases unmatched to any gene: 7. The CDR3 runs 17 residues. Germline V gives CDR1 LGHNA, CDR2 YSLEER.

This chain uses TRBV18 with TRBJ1-5; 9 nucleotides match TRBD1. CDR3 length: 18 amino acids. In germline, CDR1 is KGHSH, CDR2 LQKENI. Trimming at V came to 2 bases and at J to 1 base, leaving 9 bases not matched to a gene. CDR3 sequence reads: CASSPKPLQGASNQPQHF. The CDR3 region has the DNA TGTGCCAGCTCACCAAAACCACTACAGGGGGCGAGCAATCAGCCCCAGCATTTT.

The chain is built from TRBV18 and TRBJ1-2; tentatively, D is TRBD1 (6 bases). The CDR3 is 16 amino acids. V was cut by 5 bases and J by 0 bases, with 16 bases left in between. The germline V gene has CDR1 KGHSH and CDR2 LQKENI. In DNA form, the CDR3 reads TGTGCCAGCTCATCAAACAGGGCGGCTTCTAACTATGGCTACACCTTC. It specifies CASSSNRAASNYGYTF.

CDR3 DNA sequence: TGTGCCAGCTCCGAGGACAGTCTCTATGGCTACACCTTC. Translated, it gives CASSEDSLYGYTF. The rearrangement links TRBV18 to TRBJ1-2, with D maybe TRBD1 (6 bases). Trimming removed 6 bases at V and 4 bases at J, with 12 bases between. Germline CDR1 is KGHSH and CDR2 is LQKENI. This CDR3 has 13 residues.

The chain uses TRBV15 and TRBJ2-7; D is possibly TRBD2 (5 bases). The germline V and J ends were trimmed by 0 bases and 0 bases, with 9 bases remaining between them. Per germline, CDR1 LNHNV and CDR2 YYDKDF (reference sequence). The CDR3 is 15 amino acids. CDR3 sequence: CATSRDPLASYEQYF. CDR3 in DNA: TGTGCCACCAGCAGAGATCCGCTAGCCTCCTACGAGCAGTACTTC.

V and J are TRBV5-4 and TRBJ2-2; a weak D match, TRBD1 (5 bases). Germline V gene sequence: CDR1 SGHNT, CDR2 YYREEE (reference sequence). The ends were cut back, 1 base at V and 7 bases at J, with 14 bases in the middle. CDR3 length: 15 residues. The CDR3 sequence is CASSLSSGFHGELFF. In nucleotides, the CDR3 is TGTGCCAGCAGCTTGTCCTCAGGGTTCCACGGGGAGCTGTTTTTT.

This rearrangement joins TRBV6-6 to TRBJ1-6, with 9 nucleotides matching TRBD1. The CDR3 has 15 residues. CDR1 MNHNY and CDR2 SVGAGI come from the germline V gene (reference sequence). J lost 10 bases, V lost 5 bases, and 9 bases had no gene match. CDR3 in amino acids: CASSTSTGGGSPLHF. In DNA form, the CDR3 reads TGTGCCAGCAGTACGTCTACAGGGGGCGGATCACCCCTCCACTTT.

The chain has TRBV5-4 and TRBJ1-5; no clear D. Per germline, CDR1 SGHNT and CDR2 YYREEE (reference sequence). The CDR3 is 15 amino acids. V lost 0 bases and J lost 0, with 7 bases in between. CDR3 DNA: TGTGCCAGCAGCTTGGGAGGATTTAGCAATCAGCCCCAGCATTTT. As protein: CASSLGGFSNQPQHF.

Details on this clone: One junction end does not reproduce the germline sequence, and a read error may be involved. The chain combines TRBV12-3 or TRBV12-4 with TRBJ2-3; D gene unclear. The length of the CDR3 is 11 residues. The CDR3 DNA sequence: TGTGCCAGCAGTTTAGGGCAGGAATCGAATTTT. It yields the protein CASSLGQESNF.

This clone was counted only a few times. The chain has TRBV10-1 and TRBJ2-2; 11 bases fit TRBD1. Trimming took 2 bases from V and 5 from J; bases not matched to a gene: 1. The CDR3 is 15 amino acids. Germline V gene data show CDR1 as WNHNN and CDR2 as SYGVQD (reference sequence). The CDR3, as DNA: TGCGCCAGCAGTGAGGGGACAGGGGGAACCGGGGAGCTGTTTTTT. It specifies CASSEGTGGTGELFF.

This sequence joins TRBV2 and TRBJ2-3, with 10 bases lining up with TRBD2. V lost 6 bases to trimming and J lost 5 bases; unmatched junction nucleotides: 5. Germline values: CDR1 SNHLY, CDR2 FYNNEI. CDR3 length: 14 residues. Here the CDR3 DNA reads TGTGCCAGCAGAAGGACTAGCGGCGTAGATACGCAGTATTTT. Translation: CASRRTSGVDTQYF.

The chain is built from TRBV6-5 and TRBJ2-1; tentatively, D is TRBD1 (6 bases). CDR1 and CDR2 from the germline V gene are MNHEY and SVGAGI. The CDR3 extends over 12 amino acids. Trimming cost V 5 bases and J 13 bases, with 15 bases left between them. In nucleotides, the CDR3 is TGTGCCAGCAGTCCTGGACAGTCTAAACAGTTCTTC. This translates into CASSPGQSKQFF.

The rearrangement joins TRBV3-1 (or the pseudogene TRBV3-2) to TRBJ1-5; maybe TRBD1 (6 bases). CDR1 is LGHDT and CDR2 is YNNKEL in the germline V gene (reference sequence). This CDR3 spans 13 amino acids. CDR3 sequence reads: CAAGEQGRQPQHF. CDR3 DNA: TGTGCGGCGGGGGAACAGGGACGCCAGCCCCAGCATTTT.

V gene TRBV21-1 combines with J gene TRBJ1-6; the listed D gene, TRBD1, was not tested against the DNA. TRBV21-1 is shown as a pseudogene. The CDR3 runs 16 residues. The chain's CDR3 is CASSKRGTVYNSPLHF. The DNA of the CDR3 is TGTGCCAGCAGCAAACGCGGGACAGTATATAATTCACCCCTCCACTTT.

To note about this clone: Different DNA sequences within this sample yield the same CDR3. V usage is TRBV7-3 and J usage is TRBJ1-1, with 10 nucleotides matching TRBD1. This CDR3 has 14 residues. The germline V gene encodes CDR1 SGHTA and CDR2 FQGTGA. With V trimmed by 4 bases and J by 5 bases, 4 bases remained unmatched. CDR3 sequence: CASSSGTGATEAFF. As DNA, the CDR3 is TGTGCCAGCAGCTCAGGGACAGGGGCGACTGAAGCTTTCTTT.

With respect to this clone: The junction departs from the called germline gene at one end, perhaps through a read error. V is TRBV7-7 and J is TRBJ2-1; TRBD1 matches 7 bases. The CDR3 loop spans 14 amino acids. Germline CDR1 and CDR2: SSHAT and FNYEAQ (reference sequence). The CDR3, as DNA: TGTGCTAGCAGCCCCGGGACAGTCCACAATGAGCAGTTCTTC. Protein product: CASSPGTVHNEQFF.